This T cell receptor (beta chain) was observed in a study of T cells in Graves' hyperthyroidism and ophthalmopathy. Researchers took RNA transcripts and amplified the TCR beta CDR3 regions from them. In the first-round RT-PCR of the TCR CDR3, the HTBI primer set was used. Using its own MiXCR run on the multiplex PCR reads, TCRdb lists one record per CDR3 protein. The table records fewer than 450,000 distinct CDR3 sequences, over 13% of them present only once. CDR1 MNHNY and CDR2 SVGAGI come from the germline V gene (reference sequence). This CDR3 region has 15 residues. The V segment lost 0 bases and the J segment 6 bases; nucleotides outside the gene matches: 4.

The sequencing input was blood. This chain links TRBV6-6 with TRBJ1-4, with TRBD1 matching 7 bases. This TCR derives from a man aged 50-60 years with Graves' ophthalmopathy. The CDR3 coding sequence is TGTGCCAGCAGTTACTCGACAGGGCTAGATGAAAAACTGTTTTTT. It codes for CASSYSTGLDEKLFF.